These 19 T cell receptor beta chains originate from one sample sequenced in a study of T cells in Graves' hyperthyroidism and ophthalmopathy. RNA transcripts provided the source from which TCR beta CDR3 regions were amplified. An initial round of RT-PCR targeting the TCR CDR3 relied on the HTBI primer set. TCRdb passed the multiplex PCR reads through MiXCR, listing each CDR3 protein once. The sample contains 250,000 to 300,000 distinct CDR3 sequences, approximately 15% of which appear only once. Source material: blood. These receptors all come from a woman aged 40 to 50 with Graves' hyperthyroidism.

This clonotype has only a few counts. The rearrangement joins TRBV29-1 to TRBJ2-2; D is unclear. Trimming shortened V by 7 bases and J by 4 bases, and 10 bases separated the two germline ends. The CDR3 runs 12 residues. Germline V gives CDR1 SQVTM, CDR2 ANQGSEA. The CDR3 region is CSALDGTGELFF. For the CDR3, the DNA is TGCAGCGCCTTGGACGGCACCGGGGAGCTGTTTTTT.

This clonotype was counted many times. The chain joins TRBV4-2 to TRBJ1-4, with D possibly being TRBD1 (5 bases). The CDR3 is 16 residues long. Between the trimmed V and J ends, which lost 0 bases and 4 bases, there was a span of 12 bases. Germline CDR1 and CDR2: LGHNA and YNFKEQ. The CDR3 here is CASSQEEGAGNEKLFF. The DNA for the CDR3 is TGTGCCAGCAGCCAAGAGGAAGGGGCGGGTAATGAAAAACTGTTTTTT.

This clonotype was seen repeatedly, ten times or more. DNA for the CDR3: TGTGCCAGCAGCCTAGGGACAGATTACAATGAGCAGTTCTTC. This encodes CASSLGTDYNEQFF. This chain connects TRBV3-1 to TRBJ2-1, with 7 bases that match TRBD1. The germline CDR1 and CDR2 sequences are LGHDT and YNNKEL (reference sequence). The junction had 4 bases not matched to a gene; V was cut back by 4 bases and J by 4 bases. CDR3 length equals 14 residues.

Ten or more counts support this clonotype. V and J are TRBV20-1 and TRBJ2-7; the D gene is possibly TRBD2 (7 bases). V lost 5 bases and J 1 base, leaving 30 bases between the germline ends. The CDR3 length is 19 residues. Germline CDR1 DFQATT, CDR2 SNEGSKA (reference sequence). The CDR3: CSAWGGGIQALGDSYEQYF. The CDR3 DNA reads as TGCAGTGCTTGGGGGGGCGGGATCCAAGCCCTTGGCGATTCCTACGAGCAGTACTTC.

V and J are TRBV7-2 and TRBJ2-4, with TRBD2 matching 12 bases. V shed 5 bases and J 10 bases; nucleotides not matched to a gene: 3. Germline CDR1 is SGHTA and CDR2 is FQGNSA. This CDR3 spans 13 amino acids. This chain's CDR3 is CASSPGTSGIQYF. CDR3 nucleotide sequence: TGTGCCAGCAGCCCCGGGACTAGCGGGATTCAGTACTTC.

The chain has TRBV28 and TRBJ2-2, with 7 bases identical to TRBD1. This CDR3 is 14 amino acids long. Germline loops: CDR1 MDHEN, CDR2 SYDVKM. Trimming removed 7 bases from V and 5 bases from J; junction bases left unmatched: 7. CDR3 bases: TGTGCCAGCACCACGCCGGGACAGACCGGGGAGCTGTTTTTT. It is translated as CASTTPGQTGELFF.

This clonotype was seen repeatedly, ten times or more. This chain joins TRBV10-3 and TRBJ2-2, with D hard to call. V was pared by 3 bases and J by 3 bases, with 5 bases between. The CDR3 is 13 amino acids. Germline CDR1 is ENHRY and CDR2 is SYGVKD. CDR3 DNA sequence: TGTGCCATCAGTGAACCAGACACCGGGGAGCTGTTTTTT. Its translation: CAISEPDTGELFF.

This clonotype was seen many times. The chain has TRBV7-9 and TRBJ2-1; TRBD2 matches 8 bases. The CDR3 consists of 15 residues. In germline, CDR1 is SEHNR, CDR2 FQNEAQ (reference sequence). With 4 bases clipped from V and 3 bases from J, the junction kept 5 bases outside the gene matches. The CDR3 coding sequence is TGTGCCAGCAGCTCCGGGAGGGCCGGCTACAATGAGCAGTTCTTC. As protein: CASSSGRAGYNEQFF.

This clonotype was seen at least ten times. CDR3 protein: CASSQGGGSGTGELFF. The DNA for the CDR3 is TGTGCCAGCAGCCAAGGAGGCGGGAGTGGCACCGGGGAGCTGTTTTTT. V and J are TRBV3-1 and TRBJ2-2, with 7 bases matching TRBD2. V lost 1 base and J lost 4; bases outside the gene matches: 6. Germline values: CDR1 LGHDT, CDR2 YNNKEL (reference sequence). This CDR3 is built from 16 residues.

This clonotype was counted a few times. V gene TRBV7-6 combines with J gene TRBJ1-1, with 9 bases identical to TRBD1. Germline V CDR1 and CDR2: SGHVS, FNYEAQ. Trimming took 5 bases from V and 6 from J; bases not matched to a gene: 10. CDR3 length: 15 amino acids. In DNA, the CDR3 is TGTGCCAGCAGCATGACAGGGGGTCTTTTTGCTGAAGCTTTCTTT. It is translated as CASSMTGGLFAEAFF.

There are many counts of this clonotype. V and J are TRBV2 and TRBJ1-5; tentative D call: TRBD1 (6 bases). This CDR3 contains 13 residues. Trimming removed 6 bases at V and 3 bases at J, with 9 bases between. Germline values: CDR1 SNHLY, CDR2 FYNNEI. The CDR3 sequence: CASRDRINQPQHF. Here the CDR3 DNA reads TGTGCCAGCAGAGACAGGATCAATCAGCCCCAGCATTTT.

The table lists this clonotype with many counts. The chain joins TRBV6-5 to TRBJ2-7; 7 nucleotides agree with TRBD1. The V segment lost 0 bases and the J segment 3 bases; nucleotides outside the gene matches: 8. CDR1 and CDR2 from the germline V gene are MNHEY and SVGAGI. The CDR3 sequence is 16 residues long. This CDR3 is CASSYSPGQNDYEQYF. The DNA for the CDR3 is TGTGCCAGCAGTTACTCTCCGGGACAGAATGACTACGAGCAGTACTTC.

This clonotype was counted many times. The V and J genes are TRBV20-1 and TRBJ2-5; 7 bases align to TRBD1. Germline lookup yields CDR1 DFQATT and CDR2 SNEGSKA (reference sequence). V dropped 8 bases and J dropped 5; count of bases not matched to a gene: 5. The CDR3 is made up of 11 amino acids. The CDR3 sequence: CSPGQAETQYF. The CDR3, as DNA: TGCAGTCCCGGACAGGCTGAGACCCAGTACTTC.

This clonotype was observed a handful of times. The chain is built from TRBV24-1 and TRBJ2-1, with 9 positions matching TRBD1. The CDR3 extends over 15 amino acids. V dropped 5 bases and J dropped 8; count of bases not matched to a gene: 9. CDR1 KGHDR and CDR2 SFDVKD come from the germline V gene. The CDR3: CATSAPGQGRDEQFF. Written as DNA, the CDR3 is TGTGCCACCAGTGCCCCGGGACAGGGAAGGGATGAGCAGTTCTTC.

This clonotype was observed a few times. A read error is possible here, since a much larger clone lies one base away. The chain links TRBV10-3 to TRBJ1-2; unclear D gene. The CDR3 is 13 residues long. CDR1 and CDR2 (germline): ENHRY, SYGVKD. The V and J ends lost 4 bases and 5 bases respectively, with 11 bases between them. CDR3 in amino acids: CAISGSREYGYTF. The CDR3 DNA reads as TGTGCCATCAGTGGGTCAAGGGAGTATGGCTACACCTTC.

This clonotype was seen repeatedly, ten times or more. This chain connects TRBV7-9 to TRBJ1-1, with TRBD1 matching 7 bases. Germline CDR1 and CDR2: SEHNR and FQNEAQ (reference sequence). The CDR3 extends over 17 amino acids. After removal of 3 bases from V and 0 bases from J, the junction contained 10 bases not matched to a gene. The CDR3 region is CASSFSRPGGMNTEAFF. The CDR3 coding sequence is TGTGCCAGCAGCTTTTCCCGCCCAGGGGGGATGAACACTGAAGCTTTCTTT.

The chain carries TRBV20-1 and TRBJ2-1, with 9 bases matching TRBD1. Trimming cost V 0 bases and J 6 bases; bases outside gene matches: 6. Germline V CDR1 and CDR2: DFQATT, SNEGSKA (reference sequence). The CDR3 length is 15 residues. The CDR3 loop is CSAREDRGRPNEQFF. In DNA form, the CDR3 reads TGCAGTGCTAGAGAGGACAGGGGAAGGCCCAATGAGCAGTTCTTC.

This clonotype was recorded many times. The rearrangement links TRBV12-3 or TRBV12-4 to TRBJ2-5; TRBD1 might be the D (5 bases). The CDR3 is made up of 13 amino acids. The V gene lost 4 bases and the J gene lost 1 base, with 7 bases spanning the gap. CDR3 residues: CASSSDTQETQYF. Written as DNA, the CDR3 is TGTGCCAGCAGTTCGGACACCCAAGAGACCCAGTACTTC.

The V call is TRBV6-1, the J call TRBJ2-5; D might be TRBD1 (5 bases). V lost 6 bases and J lost 5, with 16 bases in between. From germline, CDR1 is MNHNS and CDR2 SASEGT. This CDR3 spans 14 amino acids. The CDR3: CASRGPLPSETQYF. In DNA, the CDR3 is TGTGCCAGCAGGGGGCCTCTACCTTCGGAGACCCAGTACTTC.